This TCR beta chain was observed in a study of blood T cell repertoires in COVID-19. Study-level information: Acute-phase and convalescent COVID-19 samples originated in the United States, Italy and Spain. T cells, B-cell-depleted T cells, or PBMCs supplied cDNA or gDNA.

This clone has just one count. CDR3 size: 17 residues. V shed 3 bases, J shed 4 bases, and the junction held 9 bases outside the gene matches. CDR1 and CDR2 from the germline V gene are SGDLS and YYNGEE. In the source study's methods: Nucleated cell counts were estimated from reference gene primer amplification. Method: immunoSEQ multiplex PCR; TCRdb's copy keeps in-frame clones and lacks some. D and trimming come from the DNA, and the V and J calls and clone size come from that table. The sample holds about 120,000 clones, over 85% seen once. The sequenced sample was peripheral blood. The V gene is TRBV9, the J gene TRBJ2-5; 13 bases agree with TRBD2. This clonotype was sampled from a middle-aged man with active COVID-19. The CDR3 protein is CASSAGLAGSGGETQYF. CDR3 bases: TGTGCCAGCAGCGCGGGACTAGCGGGATCCGGAGGAGAGACCCAGTACTTC.